This entry features one T cell receptor (beta chain) sequence. What it recognizes is unknown. These data are taken from a study of radiotherapy plus CTLA-4 blockade in lung cancer. The length of the CDR3 is 13 residues. Per germline, CDR1 SGHVS and CDR2 FQNEAQ. V was clipped by 1 base and J by 7 bases, with 10 bases between them. Sequenced by immunoSEQ multiplex PCR; TCRdb stores in-frame clones only, minus some. The data show roughly 68,000 clones, with 78% seen just once and 7.1% held by the top ten. Study-wide points: After radiotherapy and ipilimumab, tumor-derived clones expanded in peripheral blood.

This chain links TRBV7-8 with TRBJ1-2, with unresolved D. Sequenced material: peripheral blood, taken from a patient treated with radiotherapy plus ipilimumab. The TCR originated in a human donor with non-small cell lung cancer who had a complete response to radiotherapy plus ipilimumab. The CDR3 bases are TGTGCCAGCAGCTTAGAAATGGCTTCTGGCTACACCTTC. Its protein is CASSLEMASGYTF.